The 27 T cell receptor beta chains given below trace back to one sample, sequenced in a study of blood T cell repertoires in COVID-19. The table came from immunoSEQ multiplex PCR; TCRdb's copy has only in-frame clones and leaves some out. The table records 200,000 to 250,000 clones, about 78% of them present only once. Material: peripheral blood. The receptors derive from a woman in her sixties or seventies with acute or convalescent COVID-19.

This chain joins TRBV12-3 or TRBV12-4 and TRBJ2-7; no reliable D call. The germline V and J ends were trimmed by 4 bases and 7 bases, with 11 bases remaining between them. This CDR3 contains 12 residues. The DNA for the CDR3 is TGTGCCAGCAGTTCGCAGGTGCAAGAGCAGTACGTC. This encodes CASSSQVQEQYV.

This clone has more than one count but fewer than ten. The J gene is TRBJ1-2, the V gene TRBV24-1; weak D call: TRBD1 (5 bases). The V and J ends lost 4 bases and 4 bases respectively, with 9 bases between them. Germline lookup yields CDR1 KGHDR and CDR2 SFDVKD. The CDR3 is made up of 13 amino acids. The CDR3: CATSESGFYGYTF. The CDR3 region has the DNA TGTGCCACCAGTGAGTCAGGGTTCTATGGCTACACCTTC.

The V gene is TRBV19, the J gene TRBJ2-3; 12 bases fit TRBD2. CDR1 and CDR2 from the germline V gene are LNHDA and SQIVND (reference sequence). Trimming at V came to 3 bases and at J to 5 bases, leaving 6 bases not matched to a gene. The CDR3 is 16 amino acids. The CDR3 sequence is CASSIPSGGERDTQYF. As DNA, the CDR3 is TGTGCCAGTAGTATCCCTAGCGGGGGGGAGAGAGATACGCAGTATTTT.

The rearrangement uses TRBV24-1 and TRBJ2-3; 10 nucleotides agree with TRBD2. CDR1 and CDR2 (germline): KGHDR, SFDVKD. V lost 6 bases, J lost 7 bases, and 6 bases stayed unmatched. The CDR3 is made up of 14 amino acids. In DNA form, the CDR3 reads TGTGCCACCAGTCCTAGCGGGGGCTCATATACGCAGTATTTT. The encoded protein is CATSPSGGSYTQYF.

The rearrangement uses TRBV5-8 and TRBJ2-4; D unclear. V lost 5 bases and J lost 0, with 12 bases in between. Germline V gene lookup returns CDR1 SGHTS and CDR2 YDEGEE. The CDR3 runs to 15 residues. The CDR3 region has the DNA TGTGCCAGCAGTTTTGGCGACTTAGCCAAAAACATTCAGTACTTC. This translates into CASSFGDLAKNIQYF.

The chain has TRBV24-1 and TRBJ2-2; 8 positions agree with TRBD1. The germline V gene encodes CDR1 KGHDR and CDR2 SFDVKD. CDR3 length equals 15 residues. The V gene end was trimmed by 11 bases and the J gene end by 1 base; junction bases not matched to a gene: 8. CDR3 protein: CAIGGQALNTGELFF. The CDR3 DNA follows: TGTGCCATCGGGGGACAGGCCCTGAACACCGGGGAGCTGTTTTTT.

This clone was observed a few times. V gene TRBV7-9 combines with J gene TRBJ2-1; TRBD2 matches 10 bases. Germline-derived CDR1 and CDR2 are SEHNR and FQNEAQ (reference sequence). Trimming took 1 base from V and 14 from J; bases not matched to a gene: 5. CDR3 size: 13 residues. The CDR3 region is CASSLDLAGEEFF. CDR3 DNA: TGTGCCAGCAGCTTAGATCTAGCGGGGGAGGAGTTCTTC.

CDR3 region: CAISAGQVAKNIQYF. CDR3 coding DNA: TGTGCCATCAGTGCAGGACAGGTAGCCAAAAACATTCAGTACTTC. The J gene is TRBJ2-4, the V gene TRBV10-3; 7 positions agree with TRBD1. The CDR3 covers 15 residues. The V gene end was trimmed by 4 bases and the J gene end by 0 bases; junction bases not matched to a gene: 3. The V gene's germline CDR1 is ENHRY and CDR2 SYGVKD.

The chain uses TRBV18 and TRBJ2-7; the match to TRBD1 covers 9 bases. Germline CDR1 reads KGHSH; CDR2 reads LQKENI. With V trimmed by 0 bases and J by 7 bases, 10 bases remained unmatched. The CDR3 spans 16 residues. As DNA, the CDR3 is TGTGCCAGCTCACCACCAAGGGACAGGGCAGTAACGGAGCAGTACTTC. Translated: CASSPPRDRAVTEQYF.

The chain joins TRBV10-3 to TRBJ2-4, with 7 bases that match TRBD2. CDR1 and CDR2 (germline): ENHRY, SYGVKD. This CDR3 is 16 amino acids long. J lost 5 bases, V lost 10 bases, and 17 bases had no gene match. The CDR3 protein is CASRSEGPAGENIQYF. The CDR3 DNA reads TGTGCCAGCCGCAGCGAGGGCCCGGCGGGGGAAAACATTCAGTACTTC.

In its sample, this clone was seen a few times. The gene calls are TRBV6-5 and TRBJ1-2; 11 bases are a match to TRBD1. CDR3 length: 15 amino acids. Germline loops: CDR1 MNHEY, CDR2 SVGAGI. V was clipped by 6 bases and J by 4 bases; unmatched bases: 7. For the CDR3, the DNA is TGTGCCAGCAGCCCGGGACAGGGGGTAGGCTATGGCTACACCTTC. Its protein is CASSPGQGVGYGYTF.

This clone was detected only once. The chain recombines TRBV5-6 with TRBJ2-5, with D tentatively TRBD2 (6 bases). In germline, CDR1 is SGHDT, CDR2 YYEEEE. V gave up 5 bases and J gave up 1 base, with 24 bases separating them. There are 18 residues in the CDR3. The CDR3 coding sequence is TGTGCCAGCAGTCGGGGGTTACTTGGAATCGCGGGCCAAGAGACCCAGTACTTC. This translates into CASSRGLLGIAGQETQYF.

The chain has TRBV19 and TRBJ2-3; D remains unclear. V lost 3 bases and J 0 bases, leaving 7 bases between the germline ends. Germline V gene sequence: CDR1 LNHDA, CDR2 SQIVND (reference sequence). The length of the CDR3 is 14 residues. The CDR3 DNA reads TGTGCCAGTAGTATGGGCCCTAGCACAGATACGCAGTATTTT. As protein: CASSMGPSTDTQYF.

The chain is built from TRBV5-8 and TRBJ2-2; 10 positions agree with TRBD2. The ends lost 1 base at V and 3 bases at J; junction bases unmatched: 3. Germline V CDR1 and CDR2: SGHTS, YDEGEE. The CDR3 runs 16 residues. In DNA, the CDR3 is TGTGCCAGCAGCTTGTTCAGCGGGGGGGACACCGGGGAGCTGTTTTTT. It is translated as CASSLFSGGDTGELFF.

V is TRBV24-1 and J is TRBJ1-6; 9 nucleotides align to TRBD1. V dropped 0 bases and J dropped 7; count of bases not matched to a gene: 3. There are 16 residues in the CDR3. Germline V gene sequence: CDR1 KGHDR, CDR2 SFDVKD. The CDR3 DNA reads as TGTGCCACCAGTGATTTGAAGGGACAGGGAAATTCACCCCTCCACTTT. It yields the protein CATSDLKGQGNSPLHF.

The chain uses TRBV27 and TRBJ2-3; D gene ambiguous. The CDR3 extends over 14 amino acids. Germline V gene data show CDR1 as MNHEY and CDR2 as SMNVEV (reference sequence). V was clipped by 2 bases and J by 3 bases, with 9 bases between them. CDR3 nucleotide sequence: TGTGCCAGCAGTTTAGCCGTCAGTACAGATACGCAGTATTTT. This sequence encodes CASSLAVSTDTQYF.

The V call is TRBV5-8, the J call TRBJ1-5; TRBD1 might be the D (5 bases). V lost 4 bases, J lost 0 bases, and 17 bases lay in between. Per germline, CDR1 SGHTS and CDR2 YDEGEE. The CDR3 has 17 amino acids. CDR3 coding DNA: TGTGCCAGCAGCGGGACTTCGGGGTCATATAGCAATCAGCCCCAGCATTTT. Amino acids: CASSGTSGSYSNQPQHF.

This clone has a handful of counts. This chain connects TRBV5-1 to TRBJ2-7; the D gene is possibly TRBD1 (6 bases). Germline V CDR1 and CDR2: SGHRS, YFSETQ. The V gene lost 4 bases and the J gene lost 5 bases, with 16 bases spanning the gap. The CDR3 has 14 residues. Here the CDR3 reads CASSENPGEHEQYV. CDR3 DNA sequence: TGCGCCAGCAGCGAGAACCCAGGGGAACACGAGCAGTACGTC.

The chain carries TRBV19 and TRBJ2-1; perhaps TRBD2 as D (6 bases). The CDR3 has 13 amino acids. V lost 5 bases, J lost 8 bases, and 13 bases lay in between. Germline CDR1 reads LNHDA; CDR2 reads SQIVND (reference sequence). The CDR3 DNA reads TGTGCCAGTAGTCGGGGAGGTGGGGATGAGCAGTTCTTC. It is translated as CASSRGGGDEQFF.

This clone was observed a few times. The chain is built from TRBV7-3 and TRBJ2-1; D is perhaps TRBD2 (7 bases). This CDR3 has 16 residues. The germline CDR1 and CDR2 sequences are SGHTA and FQGTGA. Trimming stripped 5 bases from V and 8 bases from J, with 22 bases between. DNA of the CDR3: TGTGCCAGCAGCCCCACTGGGAGGGGGATTTCAGATGAGCAGTTCTTC. Translated: CASSPTGRGISDEQFF.

On this clone itself: This may be a read error: a much more frequent sequence differs by one nucleotide. This chain connects TRBV20-1 to TRBJ2-2; 7 bases line up with TRBD1. Germline CDR1 and CDR2: DFQATT and SNEGSKA (reference sequence). The CDR3 contains 15 residues. The CDR3 region has the DNA TGCAGTGCTAGTGAAGGGGGCTCGGACACCGAGGAGCTGTTTTTT. Residues: CSASEGGSDTEELFF.

This clone was seen only once. This sequence joins TRBV2 and TRBJ2-5, with 12 bases identical to TRBD1. CDR3 size: 15 residues. From germline, CDR1 is SNHLY and CDR2 FYNNEI. With V trimmed by 7 bases and J by 4 bases, 7 bases remained unmatched. The CDR3 DNA reads as TGTGCCAGCACGGGACAGGGGGCTTGGGGAGAGACCCAGTACTTC. Protein: CASTGQGAWGETQYF.

Here the CDR3 DNA reads TGTGCCAGCAGTTTGTCGGGAGAAGAGACCCAGTACTTC. It translates to CASSLSGEETQYF. J is TRBJ2-5 and V is TRBV12-3 or TRBV12-4; possible D gene TRBD2, 6 bases. V was cut by 3 bases and J by 3 bases, with 8 bases left in between. The CDR3 is 13 amino acids.

The J gene is TRBJ2-7, the V gene TRBV21-1; TRBD2 reflects the table's D call only, with no check against the DNA. TRBV21-1 is deemed a pseudogene. The CDR3 is made up of 19 amino acids. CDR3 sequence reads: CASSKGRASGGPFTYEQYF. CDR3 sequence (DNA): TGTGCCAGCTCTAAAGGACGGGCTAGCGGGGGCCCATTTACCTACGAGCAGTACTTC.

The chain is built from TRBV7-2 and TRBJ2-7, with D uncertain. Germline CDR1 is SGHTA and CDR2 is FQGNSA. The CDR3 runs 13 residues. V gave up 2 bases and J gave up 5 bases, with 10 bases separating them. CDR3 residues: CASSLHLGDEQYF. In DNA, the CDR3 is TGTGCCAGCAGCTTACATCTGGGCGACGAGCAGTACTTC.

The chain uses TRBV6-5 and TRBJ2-7, with TRBD1 matching over 11 bases. V lost 6 bases and J lost 7; bases outside the gene matches: 11. The germline CDR1 and CDR2 sequences are MNHEY and SVGAGI. CDR3 length: 15 amino acids. This CDR3 reads CASRPGTGGMSEQYF. The CDR3 coding sequence is TGTGCCAGCAGGCCTGGGACAGGGGGAATGAGTGAGCAGTACTTC.

This clone was detected once. CDR3 in DNA: TGTGCCAGCAGCTTCAGGGCGGGAGACACGCAGTATTTT. The encoded protein is CASSFRAGDTQYF. The chain has TRBV11-2 and TRBJ2-3; 7 nucleotides line up with TRBD2. V lost 3 bases to trimming and J lost 9 bases; unmatched junction nucleotides: 6. Germline V CDR1 and CDR2: SGHAT, FQNNGV. The CDR3 extends over 13 amino acids. Full variable domain (missing parts from reference TRBV11-2 and TRBJ2-3): EAGVAQSPRYKIIEKRQSVAFWCNPISGHATLYWYQQILGQGPKLLIQFQNNGVVDDSQLPKDRFSAERLKGVDSTLKIQPAKLEDSAVYLCASSFRAGDTQYFGPGTRLTVL.